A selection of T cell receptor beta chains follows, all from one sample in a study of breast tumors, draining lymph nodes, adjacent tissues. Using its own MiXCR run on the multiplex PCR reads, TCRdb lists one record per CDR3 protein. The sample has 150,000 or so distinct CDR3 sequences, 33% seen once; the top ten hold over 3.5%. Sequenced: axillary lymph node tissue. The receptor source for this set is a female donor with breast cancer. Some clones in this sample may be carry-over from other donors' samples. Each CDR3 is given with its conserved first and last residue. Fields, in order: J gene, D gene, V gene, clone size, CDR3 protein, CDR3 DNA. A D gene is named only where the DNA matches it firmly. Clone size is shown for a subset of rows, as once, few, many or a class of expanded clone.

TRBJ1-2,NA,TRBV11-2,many,CASSLGGATGAYGYTF,TGTGCCAGCAGCTTAGGAGGGGCGACAGGAGCCTATGGCTACACCTTC
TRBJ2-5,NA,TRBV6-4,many,CASSVTDGETQYF,TGTGCCAGCAGTGTAACGGACGGGGAGACCCAGTACTTC
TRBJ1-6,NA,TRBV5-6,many,CASSLGYGDNSPLHF,TGTGCCAGCAGCTTGGGGTACGGGGATAATTCACCCCTCCACTTT
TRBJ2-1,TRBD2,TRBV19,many,CASSIKGALGGNEQFF,TGTGCCAGTAGTATTAAAGGAGCGCTCGGGGGGAATGAGCAGTTCTTC
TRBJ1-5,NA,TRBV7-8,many,CASSLGTANSNQPQHF,TGTGCCAGCAGCTTAGGGACGGCTAATAGCAATCAGCCCCAGCATTTT
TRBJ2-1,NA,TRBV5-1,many,CASSHGQSFYNEQFF,TGCGCCAGCAGCCATGGACAGAGTTTCTACAATGAGCAGTTCTTC
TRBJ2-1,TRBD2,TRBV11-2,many,CASSLLAGSGPANEQFF,TGTGCCAGCAGCTTACTAGCGGGAAGCGGGCCGGCGAATGAGCAGTTCTTC
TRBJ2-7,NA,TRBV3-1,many,CASSQVPSATPYEQYF,TGTGCCAGCAGCCAAGTCCCTAGCGCAACGCCCTACGAGCAGTACTTC
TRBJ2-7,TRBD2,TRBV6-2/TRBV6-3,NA,CASSPSGTSFDEQYF,TGTGCCAGCAGTCCCTCCGGGACTAGCTTCGACGAGCAGTACTTC
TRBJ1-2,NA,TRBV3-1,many,CASSRWGGGYTF,TGTGCCAGCAGCCGATGGGGCGGAGGCTACACCTTC
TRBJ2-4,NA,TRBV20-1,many,CSAPSTDANIQYF,TGCAGTGCTCCTTCCACTGACGCCAACATTCAGTACTTC
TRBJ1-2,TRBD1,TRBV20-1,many,CSARGGDRTVLGYTF,TGCAGTGCTAGAGGCGGGGACAGGACAGTGCTTGGCTACACCTTC
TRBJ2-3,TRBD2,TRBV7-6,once,CAVLAGDADTQYF,TGTGCCGTACTAGCGGGAGACGCAGATACGCAATATTTT
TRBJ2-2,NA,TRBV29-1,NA,CSVDPSNTGELSF,TGCAGCGTTGACCCATCGAACACCGGGGAGCTGTCCTTT
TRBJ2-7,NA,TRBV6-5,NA,CASSYGGSSSYEQYF,TGTGCCAGCAGTTACGGAGGGTCCAGCTCCTACGAGCAGTACTTC
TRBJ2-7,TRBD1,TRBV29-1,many,CSAGTGEQYF,TGCAGCGCCGGGACAGGCGAGCAGTACTTC
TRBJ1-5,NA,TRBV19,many,CASSRAGQGKGSNQPQHF,TGTGCCAGTAGTAGGGCTGGGCAGGGGAAAGGAAGCAATCAGCCCCAGCATTTT
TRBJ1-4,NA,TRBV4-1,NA,CASSQDQEGEKLFF,TGCGCCAGCAGCCAAGATCAAGAGGGTGAAAAACTGTTTTTT
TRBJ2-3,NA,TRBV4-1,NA,CASSQEGSGTDTQYF,TGCGCCAGCAGCCAGGAAGGGTCGGGCACAGATACGCAGTATTTT
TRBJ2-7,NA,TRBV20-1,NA,CSARGRGSLFF,TGCAGTGCCAGGGGGAGGGGCTCCCTTTTCTTC
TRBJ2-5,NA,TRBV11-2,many,CASSATSLRETQYF,TGTGCCAGCAGCGCGACTAGTTTACGCGAGACCCAGTACTTC
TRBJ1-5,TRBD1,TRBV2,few,CASSGTTGKYQHF,TGTGCCAGCAGTGGCACGACAGGGAAATACCAGCATTTT
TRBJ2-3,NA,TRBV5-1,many,CASSMRLRTDTQYF,TGCGCCAGCAGCATGCGCCTCCGCACAGATACGCAGTATTTT
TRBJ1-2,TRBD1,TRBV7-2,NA,CASSPRTGGWDGYTF,TGTGCCAGCAGCCCTCGGACAGGGGGCTGGGATGGCTACACCTTC
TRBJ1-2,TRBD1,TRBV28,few,CASRPFRQGGGYTF,TGTGCCAGCAGGCCTTTCCGACAGGGTGGTGGCTACACCTTC
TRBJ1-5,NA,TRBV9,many,CASSPTQGSNQPQHF,TGTGCCAGCAGCCCTACTCAAGGGAGCAATCAGCCCCAGCATTTT